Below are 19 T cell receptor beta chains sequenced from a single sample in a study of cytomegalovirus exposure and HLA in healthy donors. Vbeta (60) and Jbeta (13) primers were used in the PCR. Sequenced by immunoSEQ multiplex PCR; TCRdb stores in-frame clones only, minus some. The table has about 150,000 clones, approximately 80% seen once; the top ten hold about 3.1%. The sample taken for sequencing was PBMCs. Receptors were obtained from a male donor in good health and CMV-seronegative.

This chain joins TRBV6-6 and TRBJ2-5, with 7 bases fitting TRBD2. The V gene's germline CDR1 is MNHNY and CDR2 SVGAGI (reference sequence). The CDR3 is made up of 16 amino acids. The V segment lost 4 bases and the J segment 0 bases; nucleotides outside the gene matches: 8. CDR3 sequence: CASSFSLASHQETQYF. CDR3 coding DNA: TGTGCCAGCAGTTTCTCACTAGCGTCGCACCAAGAGACCCAGTACTTC.

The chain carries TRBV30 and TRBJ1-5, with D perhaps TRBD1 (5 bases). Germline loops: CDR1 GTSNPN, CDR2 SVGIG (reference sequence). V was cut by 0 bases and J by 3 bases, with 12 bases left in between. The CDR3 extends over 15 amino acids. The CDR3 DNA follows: TGTGCCTGGAGTGTAGAAGGGGAGGACAATCAGCCCCAGCATTTT. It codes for CAWSVEGEDNQPQHF.

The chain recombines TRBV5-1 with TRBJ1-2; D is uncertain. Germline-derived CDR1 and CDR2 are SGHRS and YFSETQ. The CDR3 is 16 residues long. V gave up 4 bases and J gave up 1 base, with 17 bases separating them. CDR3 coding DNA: TGCGCCAGCAGCATCGGGAGCGAAACCCTTAACTATGGCTACACCTTC. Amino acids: CASSIGSETLNYGYTF.

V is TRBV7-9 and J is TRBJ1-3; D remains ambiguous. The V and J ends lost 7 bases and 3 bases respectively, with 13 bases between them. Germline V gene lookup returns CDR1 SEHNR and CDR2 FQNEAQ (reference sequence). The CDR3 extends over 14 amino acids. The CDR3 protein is CASNPLRGGNTIYF. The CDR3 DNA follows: TGTGCCAGCAACCCTCTGCGTGGTGGAAACACCATATATTTT.

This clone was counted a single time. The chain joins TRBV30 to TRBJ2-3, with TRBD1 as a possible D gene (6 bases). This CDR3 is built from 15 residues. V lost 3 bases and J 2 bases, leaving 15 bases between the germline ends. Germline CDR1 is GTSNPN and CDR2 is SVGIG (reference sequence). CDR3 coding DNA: TGTGCCTGGAGAGAGTCCCGGGACAACACAGATACGCAGTATTTT. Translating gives CAWRESRDNTDTQYF.

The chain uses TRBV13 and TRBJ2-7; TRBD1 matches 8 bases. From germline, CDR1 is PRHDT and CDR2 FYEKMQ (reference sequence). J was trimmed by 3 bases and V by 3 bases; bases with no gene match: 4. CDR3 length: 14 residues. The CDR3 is CASSFFTGGYEQYF. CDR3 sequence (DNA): TGTGCCAGCAGCTTCTTCACAGGGGGCTACGAGCAGTACTTC.

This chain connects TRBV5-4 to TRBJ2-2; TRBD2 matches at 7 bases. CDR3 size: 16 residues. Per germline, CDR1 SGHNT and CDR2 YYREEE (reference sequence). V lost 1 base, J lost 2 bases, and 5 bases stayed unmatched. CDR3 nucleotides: TGTGCCAGCAGCTTGCTTGGCGGGGGTAACACCGGGGAGCTGTTTTTT. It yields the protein CASSLLGGGNTGELFF.

CDR3 sequence reads: CASSTRTGDYEQYF. CDR3 DNA: TGTGCCAGCAGCACTCGGACAGGTGACTACGAGCAGTACTTC. The chain combines TRBV7-9 with TRBJ2-5, with TRBD1 matching 7 bases. The end of the DNA is better explained by TRBJ2-7, so the J call may be wrong. Germline assignment: CDR1 SEHNR and CDR2 FQNEAQ (reference sequence). This CDR3 spans 14 amino acids.

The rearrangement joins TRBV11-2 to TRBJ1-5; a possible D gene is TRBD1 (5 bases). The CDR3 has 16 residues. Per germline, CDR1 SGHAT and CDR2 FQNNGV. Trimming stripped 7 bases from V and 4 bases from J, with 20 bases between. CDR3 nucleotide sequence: TGTGCCAGCACCCACCCGACAGCCTGTGGGAATCAGCCCCAGCATTTT. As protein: CASTHPTACGNQPQHF.

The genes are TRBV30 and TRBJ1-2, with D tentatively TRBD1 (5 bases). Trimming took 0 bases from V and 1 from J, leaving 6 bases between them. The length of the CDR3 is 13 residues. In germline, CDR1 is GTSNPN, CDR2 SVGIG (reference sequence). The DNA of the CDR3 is TGTGCCTGGAGTGTAGGGGATAACTATGGCTACACCTTC. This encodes CAWSVGDNYGYTF.

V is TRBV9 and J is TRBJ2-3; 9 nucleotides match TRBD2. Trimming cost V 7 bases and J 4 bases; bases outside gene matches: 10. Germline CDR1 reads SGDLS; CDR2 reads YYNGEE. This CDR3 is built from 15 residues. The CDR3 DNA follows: TGTGCCAGCGGCCCCTTAGCGGGAGCGGCAGATACGCAGTATTTT. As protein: CASGPLAGAADTQYF.

CDR3 sequence: CASSDVGIGSKNIQYF. CDR3 sequence (DNA): TGCGCCAGCAGTGACGTCGGGATCGGTTCCAAAAACATTCAGTACTTC. J is TRBJ2-4 and V is TRBV10-2, with TRBD2 as a possible D gene (5 bases). The CDR3 covers 16 residues. Trimming removed 3 bases at V and 2 bases at J, with 14 bases between. Germline V gene data show CDR1 as WSHSY and CDR2 as SAAADI.

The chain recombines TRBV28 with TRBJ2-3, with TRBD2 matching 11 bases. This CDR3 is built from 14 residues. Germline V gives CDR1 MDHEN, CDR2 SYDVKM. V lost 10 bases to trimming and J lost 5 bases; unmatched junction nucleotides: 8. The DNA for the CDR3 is TGTGCCATCAATAGCGGGGGGGCCAAAGATACGCAGTATTTT. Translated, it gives CAINSGGAKDTQYF.

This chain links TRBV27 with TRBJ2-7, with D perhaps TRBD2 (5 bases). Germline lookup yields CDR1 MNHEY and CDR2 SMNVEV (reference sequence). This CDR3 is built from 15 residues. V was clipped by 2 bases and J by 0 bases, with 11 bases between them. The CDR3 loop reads CASSLGGQSSYEQYF. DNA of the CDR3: TGTGCCAGCAGTTTAGGCGGGCAGAGCTCCTACGAGCAGTACTTC.

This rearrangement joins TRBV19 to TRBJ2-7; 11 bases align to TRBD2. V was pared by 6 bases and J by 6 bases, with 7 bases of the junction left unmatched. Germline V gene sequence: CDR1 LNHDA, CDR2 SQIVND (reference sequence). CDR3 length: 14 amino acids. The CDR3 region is CASRLTSGGGEQYF. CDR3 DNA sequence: TGTGCCAGTAGGCTAACTAGCGGGGGTGGCGAGCAGTACTTC.

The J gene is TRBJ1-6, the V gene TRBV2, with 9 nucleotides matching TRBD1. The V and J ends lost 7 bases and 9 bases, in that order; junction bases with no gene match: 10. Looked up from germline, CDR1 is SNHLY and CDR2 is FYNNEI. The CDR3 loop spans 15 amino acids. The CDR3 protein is CASKRTGDLGSPLHF. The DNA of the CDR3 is TGTGCCAGCAAGAGGACAGGGGACCTGGGTTCACCCCTCCACTTT.

In nucleotides, the CDR3 is TGCGCCAGCAGCGCCGGGACAGGGGATAATGAAAAACTGTTTTTT. This translates into CASSAGTGDNEKLFF. The chain carries TRBV5-1 and TRBJ1-4, with 10 bases matching TRBD1. The length of the CDR3 is 15 residues. CDR1 and CDR2 (germline): SGHRS, YFSETQ. V lost 4 bases and J lost 4; bases outside the gene matches: 4.

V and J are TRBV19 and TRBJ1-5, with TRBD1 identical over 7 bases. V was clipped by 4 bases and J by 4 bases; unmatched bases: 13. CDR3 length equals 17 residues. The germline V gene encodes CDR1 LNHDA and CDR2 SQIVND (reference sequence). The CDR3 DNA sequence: TGTGCCAGTAGTACCATTAAGACAGGGACCCTGAATCAGCCCCAGCATTTT. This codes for CASSTIKTGTLNQPQHF.

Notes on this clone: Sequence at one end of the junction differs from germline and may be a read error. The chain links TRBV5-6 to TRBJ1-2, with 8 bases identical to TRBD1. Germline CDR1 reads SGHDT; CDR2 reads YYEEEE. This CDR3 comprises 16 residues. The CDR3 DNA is TGTGTCAGCAGCTTGAGGACAGGGAGGACTAACTATGGCTACACCTTC. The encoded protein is CVSSLRTGRTNYGYTF.